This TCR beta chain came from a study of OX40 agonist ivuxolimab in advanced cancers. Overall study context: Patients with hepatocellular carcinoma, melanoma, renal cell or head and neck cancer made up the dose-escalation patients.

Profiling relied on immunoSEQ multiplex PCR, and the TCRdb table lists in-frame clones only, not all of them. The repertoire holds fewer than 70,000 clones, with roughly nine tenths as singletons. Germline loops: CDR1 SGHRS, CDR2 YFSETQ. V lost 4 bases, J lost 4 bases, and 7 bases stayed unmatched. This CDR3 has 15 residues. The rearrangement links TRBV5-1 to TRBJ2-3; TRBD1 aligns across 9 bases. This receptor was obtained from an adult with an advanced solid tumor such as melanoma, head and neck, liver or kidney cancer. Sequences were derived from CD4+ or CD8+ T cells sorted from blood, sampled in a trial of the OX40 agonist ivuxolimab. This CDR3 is CASSRTGQGSDTQYF. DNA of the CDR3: TGCGCCAGCAGCCGAACGGGACAGGGCTCAGATACGCAGTATTTT. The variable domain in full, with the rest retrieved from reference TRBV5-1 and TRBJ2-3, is KAGVTQTPRYLIKTRGQQVTLSCSPISGHRSVSWYQQTPGQGLQFLFEYFSETQRNKGNFPGRFSGRQFSNSRSEMNVSTLELGDSALYLCASSRTGQGSDTQYFGPGTRLTVL.